The rows below give T cell receptor beta chains drawn from one sample of a study of T cell responses to AZD1222 COVID-19 vaccine. Repertoires were generated with immunoSEQ multiplex PCR, while TCRdb's copy carries only in-frame clones and drops some. The sample carries 90,000 to 120,000 clones, roughly 90% recorded once. The sequencing used peripheral blood, collected on day 0 of AZD1222 vaccination. These receptors were obtained from an adult in good health. Each CDR3 is given with its conserved first and last residue. Each record gives: J gene, V gene, CDR3 protein.

>TRBJ2-3|TRBV11-3
CASSQGLAGVVADTQYF
>TRBJ2-5|TRBV12-3/TRBV12-4
CASRRTEETQYF
>TRBJ1-6|TRBV3-1/TRBV3-2
CASSQPGNNIVGTEGPILSPLHF
>TRBJ2-7|TRBV6-6
CASSYRQGNSYEQYF
>TRBJ1-2|TRBV18
CASSLGTGEYGYTF
>TRBJ2-2|TRBV5-1
CASSFLAGGIGELFF
>TRBJ1-2|TRBV29-1
CSVRGDSNYGYTF
>TRBJ1-2|TRBV11-3
CASSLGGGGHAYGYTF
>TRBJ2-1|TRBV7-2
CASSLAGLGGTYNEQFF
>TRBJ2-7|TRBV10-3
CAISESLVSTYEQYF
>TRBJ2-2|TRBV15
CATSARGLNAGELFF
>TRBJ2-1|TRBV28
CASSSPPGTGRNEQFF
>TRBJ1-5|TRBV28
CASSLNPGTGGQPQHF
>TRBJ2-7|TRBV27
CASSSGTGVNEQYF
>TRBJ2-6|TRBV10-3
CATTSGTHSGANVLTF
>TRBJ2-7|TRBV28
CASSDGTSYEQYF
>TRBJ2-7|TRBV6-6
CASSLGQHSYEQYF
>TRBJ1-5|TRBV6-6
CASGPRTGTGNQPQHF
>TRBJ1-1|TRBV29-1
CSGGGLNTEAFF
>TRBJ2-7|TRBV28
CASSSSGRASYEQYF
>TRBJ1-2|TRBV28
CASSEAPSSRVYGYTF
>TRBJ2-7|TRBV6-5
CASTLAYEQYF
>TRBJ2-1|TRBV24-1
CATSDFRQVGYNEQFF
>TRBJ2-1|TRBV29-1
CSDERQFF
>TRBJ1-2|TRBV19
CASSKLEGDYGYTF
>TRBJ2-4|TRBV7-9
CASSLAATTGRNIQYF
>TRBJ2-3|TRBV4-3
CASSSQGWSDTQYF
>TRBJ1-1|TRBV15
CATTGGTANTEAFF
>TRBJ2-3|TRBV20-1
CSASHAGGRNTDTQYF
>TRBJ2-3|TRBV28
CASCERNAQYF
>TRBJ2-7|TRBV30
CAWRTSGTYEQYF
>TRBJ2-3|TRBV28
CASLESGLAGDTQYF
>TRBJ2-5|TRBV18
CASSSKGQGETQYF
>TRBJ1-1|TRBV19
CASRTQGYGTEAFF
>TRBJ2-7|TRBV27
CASSQGAHYEQYF
>TRBJ2-1|TRBV4-3
CASSQVIASGDNNEQFF
>TRBJ2-7|TRBV9
CASSVAPTGGHEQYF
>TRBJ2-3|TRBV4-3
CASSQDTGGTNTDTQYF
>TRBJ2-3|TRBV24-1
CATSDPGTSVTDTQYF
>TRBJ2-7|TRBV19
CASGTGAYEQYF
>TRBJ1-1|TRBV11-3
CASRGRTGGTEAFF
>TRBJ2-2|TRBV4-3
CASSHGPAGGLTGELFF
>TRBJ1-1|TRBV11-2
CASSLALGVMNTEAFF
>TRBJ2-7|TRBV19
CASSGLVAGYEQYF